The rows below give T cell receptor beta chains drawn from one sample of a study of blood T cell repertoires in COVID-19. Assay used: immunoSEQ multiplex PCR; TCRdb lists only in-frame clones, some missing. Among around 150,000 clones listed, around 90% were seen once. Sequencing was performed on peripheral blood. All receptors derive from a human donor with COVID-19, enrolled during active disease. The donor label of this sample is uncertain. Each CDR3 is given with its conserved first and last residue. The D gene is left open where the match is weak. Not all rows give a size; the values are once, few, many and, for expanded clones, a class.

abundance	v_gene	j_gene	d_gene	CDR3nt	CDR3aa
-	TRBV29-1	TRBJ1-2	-	TGCAGCGACCGCGGGCGGAACTATGGCTACACCTTC	CSDRGRNYGYTF
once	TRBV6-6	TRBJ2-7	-	TGTGCCAGCAGTTTGAGCCTGTCCTCGAGCGAGCAGTACTTC	CASSLSLSSSEQYF
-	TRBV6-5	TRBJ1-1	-	TGTGCCAGCAAGAAAGGGGGGGACACTGAAGCTTTCTTT	CASKKGGDTEAFF
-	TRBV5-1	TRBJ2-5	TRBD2	TGCGCCAGCAGCTTGACTAGCGGGGGTTCCCTTCAAGAGACCCAGTACTTC	CASSLTSGGSLQETQYF
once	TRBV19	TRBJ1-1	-	TGTGCCAGTAGGTTCGCAGGGATGACGAACACTGAAGCTTTCTTT	CASRFAGMTNTEAFF
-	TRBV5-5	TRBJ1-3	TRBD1	TGTGCCAGCAGCTTGGAGACAGGGATCGCCATATATTTT	CASSLETGIAIYF
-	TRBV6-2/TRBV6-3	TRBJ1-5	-	TGTGCCAGCAGTTACTACAGGACGTACAATCAGCCCCAGCATTTT	CASSYYRTYNQPQHF
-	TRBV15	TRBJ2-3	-	TGTGCCACCAGCAGAGGAGAAGAAAATACGCAGTATTTT	CATSRGEENTQYF
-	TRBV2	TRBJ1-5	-	TGTGCCAGCAAGCGAGACAGGAGCAATCAGCCCCAGCATTTT	CASKRDRSNQPQHF
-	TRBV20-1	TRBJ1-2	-	TGCAGTGCTAGCCAGAACTATGGCTACACCTTC	CSASQNYGYTF
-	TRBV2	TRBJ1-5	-	TGTGCCAGCAGTGAAGCGTCGACATCCCAGCATTTT	CASSEASTSQHF
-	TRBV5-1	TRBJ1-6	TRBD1	TGCGCCAGCAGCCTAGGACAGGGTTGGACACCCCTCCACTTT	CASSLGQGWTPLHF
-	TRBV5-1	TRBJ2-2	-	TGCGCCAGCAGCGAGTTCCAGAACACCGGGGAGCTGTTTTTT	CASSEFQNTGELFF
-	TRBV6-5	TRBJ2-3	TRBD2	TGTGCCAGCAGCCAGACTAGCCGGACAGATACGCAGTATTTT	CASSQTSRTDTQYF
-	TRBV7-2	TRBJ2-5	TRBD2	TGTGCCAGCAGCTCCGCCTCAACGCGGGGGGAGACCCAGTACTTC	CASSSASTRGETQYF
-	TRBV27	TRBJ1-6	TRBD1	TGTGCCAGCAGGCCTACAGGGGGCTGGTATTCACCCCTCCACTTT	CASRPTGGWYSPLHF
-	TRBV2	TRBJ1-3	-	TGTGCCAGCAGTGATATGGAGACGGCAGGAAACACCATATATTTT	CASSDMETAGNTIYF
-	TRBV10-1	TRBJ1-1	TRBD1	TGCGCCAGCAGTGCAAACAGGGGGGGGACTGAAGCTTTCTTT	CASSANRGGTEAFF
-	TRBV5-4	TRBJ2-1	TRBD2	TGTGCCAGCAGCCAGGGGGCTAGCGGGGGTAATGAGCAGTTCTTC	CASSQGASGGNEQFF
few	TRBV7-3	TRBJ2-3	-	TGTGCCAGCAGCCCATCCCGGGGTGTAGATACGCAGTATTTT	CASSPSRGVDTQYF
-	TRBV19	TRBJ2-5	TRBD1	TGTGCCAGTAGTACCCAAGGGGGCGCCGTGAAGACCCAGTACTTC	CASSTQGGAVKTQYF
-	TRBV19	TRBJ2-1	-	TGTGCCAGTAGTATGAGGCGGACAGAATACAATGAGCAGTTCTTC	CASSMRRTEYNEQFF
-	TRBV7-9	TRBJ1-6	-	TGTGCCAGCAGTCGTGATAATTCACCCCTCCACTTT	CASSRDNSPLHF
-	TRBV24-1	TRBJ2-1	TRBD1	TGTGCCACCAGTGACGGGGGGACAGGGGGTACCGGGCAGTTCTTC	CATSDGGTGGTGQFF
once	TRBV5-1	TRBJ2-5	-	TGCGCCAGCAGCTTGGGGCTACACGGGCAAGAGACCCAGTACTTC	CASSLGLHGQETQYF
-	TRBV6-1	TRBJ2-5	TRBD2	TGTGCCAGCAGTGAAGCAGGCGGGGGGCCCCAAGAGACCCAGTACTTC	CASSEAGGGPQETQYF
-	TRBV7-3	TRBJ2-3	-	TGTGCCAGCAGCCCCCGAAGAGGAGATACGCAGTATTTT	CASSPRRGDTQYF
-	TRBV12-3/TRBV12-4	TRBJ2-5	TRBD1	TGTGCCAGCAGTCAGACAGGGGTAGAGACCCAGTACTTC	CASSQTGVETQYF
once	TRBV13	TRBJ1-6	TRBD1	TGTGCCAGCAGCTTAGACAGGGGGCCCAATTCACCCCTCCACTTT	CASSLDRGPNSPLHF
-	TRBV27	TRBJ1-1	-	TGTGCCAGCAGTCAAAACAGGGCTTTGGGGAACACTGAAGCTTTCTTT	CASSQNRALGNTEAFF
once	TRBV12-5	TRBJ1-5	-	TGTGCTAGTGGTTTGGTATTGTACGGCGGCCGGCCAAGACAGCCCCAGCATTTT	CASGLVLYGGRPRQPQHF
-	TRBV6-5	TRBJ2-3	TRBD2	TGTGCCAGCAGTTCGGGGGGAATAGATACGCAGTATTTT	CASSSGGIDTQYF
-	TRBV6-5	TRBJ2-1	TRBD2	TGTGCCAGCAGTCTAGCGGGCTCCTACAATGAGCAGTTCTTC	CASSLAGSYNEQFF
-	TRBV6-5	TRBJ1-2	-	TGTGCCAGCACCCCCCTCGGGGGTAACTATGGCTACACCTTC	CASTPLGGNYGYTF
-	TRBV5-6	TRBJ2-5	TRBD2	TGTGCCAGCAGCTCGCTAGCGGGGTTAGAGACCCAGTACTTC	CASSSLAGLETQYF
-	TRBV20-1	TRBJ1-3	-	TGCAGTGCTCGGGGTTTTGACACCATATATTTT	CSARGFDTIYF
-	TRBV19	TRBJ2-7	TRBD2	TGTGCCAGTAGTATCCCCTATGCGGGAGGGTACGAGCAGTACTTC	CASSIPYAGGYEQYF
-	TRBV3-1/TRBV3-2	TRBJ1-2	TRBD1	TGTGCCAGCAGCCCGGGACAGGGCAGGGGCTACACCTTC	CASSPGQGRGYTF
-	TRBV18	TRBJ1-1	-	TGTGCCAGCTCACCCCCCCATGGGAGCGGAGCTTTCTTT	CASSPPHGSGAFF
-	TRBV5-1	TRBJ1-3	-	TGCGCCAGCAGGACGGGCTCTGGAAACACCATATATTTT	CASRTGSGNTIYF
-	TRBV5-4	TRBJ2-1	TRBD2	TGTGCCAGCAGCTTGGGAGCGGGCCGGGGGGGGAGTGAGCAGTTCTTC	CASSLGAGRGGSEQFF
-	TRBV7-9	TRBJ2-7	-	TGTGCCAGCAGCTTCCCAACCAGCGGAGGATACGAGCAGTACTTC	CASSFPTSGGYEQYF
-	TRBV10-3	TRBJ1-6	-	TGTGCCATCAGTGATTCGAACGGGTCAAATTCACCCCTCCACTTT	CAISDSNGSNSPLHF
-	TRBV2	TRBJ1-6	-	TGTGCCAGCAGTGTGCGTCCCAATTCACCCCTCCACTTT	CASSVRPNSPLHF
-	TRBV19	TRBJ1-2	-	TGTGCCAGTAGTATTGCGTTGACAGATAACTATGGCTACACCTTC	CASSIALTDNYGYTF
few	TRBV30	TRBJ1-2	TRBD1	TGTGCCCGGTCGGAAGGGGGCGCCTATGGCTACACCTTC	CARSEGGAYGYTF
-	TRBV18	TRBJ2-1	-	TGTGCCAGCTCACCGCCTGGCGGGGAGGTCTACAATGAGCAGTTCTTC	CASSPPGGEVYNEQFF
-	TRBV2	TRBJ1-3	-	TGTGCCAGCAGTGTCATGGCTGTCTCTGGAAACACCATATATTTT	CASSVMAVSGNTIYF
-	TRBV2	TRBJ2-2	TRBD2	TGTGCCAGCAGTGAACGGCTAGCGGGCACCGGGGAGCTGTTTTTT	CASSERLAGTGELFF
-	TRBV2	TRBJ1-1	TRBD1	TGTGCCAGCATCGGACAGGGTACCCCTGAAGCTTTCTTT	CASIGQGTPEAFF
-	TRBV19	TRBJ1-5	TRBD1	TGTGCCAGTAGTCGCCGGACAGGGGGTAAGCCCCAGCATTTT	CASSRRTGGKPQHF
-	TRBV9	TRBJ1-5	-	TGTGCCAGCAGCGTAGAGGCGGGGGGCGTGCCGCATTTT	CASSVEAGGVPHF
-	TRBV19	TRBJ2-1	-	TGTGCCAGTAGGACTACTCGACCGACCTACAATGAGCAGTTCTTC	CASRTTRPTYNEQFF
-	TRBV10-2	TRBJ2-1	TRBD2	TGCGCCAGCCGCCTAGCGGGGGGATACAATGAGCAGTTCTTC	CASRLAGGYNEQFF
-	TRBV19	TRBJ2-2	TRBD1	TGTGCCAGTAGTATCCCCGGACAGGGAAGGAACACCGGGGAGCTGTTTTTT	CASSIPGQGRNTGELFF